A single sample gave rise to the 20 T cell receptor beta chains below, sequenced in a study of T cells in Graves' hyperthyroidism and ophthalmopathy. TCR beta CDR3 sequences were amplified from RNA transcripts. During a first-round RT-PCR of the TCR CDR3, the HTBI primer set was used. TCRdb independently ran MiXCR on the multiplex PCR reads; one entry per CDR3 protein. The repertoire holds hundreds of thousands of distinct CDR3 sequences, with approximately 25% as singletons. The specimen sequenced was blood. Receptor source: a woman aged 30 to 39 with Graves' ophthalmopathy.

This clonotype was found many times. This chain joins TRBV27 and TRBJ1-3; 7 bases line up with TRBD1. The CDR3 extends over 19 amino acids. Germline-derived CDR1 and CDR2 are MNHEY and SMNVEV (reference sequence). Unmatched junction bases numbered 16, after V lost 5 bases and J lost 0 bases. The CDR3 spells CASSQKGQPTLRSGNTIYF. The CDR3 region has the DNA TGTGCCAGCAGTCAAAAGGGACAGCCGACTCTTCGCTCTGGAAACACCATATATTTT.

This clonotype was observed a few times. This chain links TRBV5-1 with TRBJ2-2; D is possibly TRBD2 (6 bases). Trimming stripped 0 bases from V and 6 bases from J, with 12 bases between. In germline, CDR1 is SGHRS, CDR2 YFSETQ. The CDR3 has 15 residues. The CDR3 sequence is CASSLGLVDPGELFF. DNA for the CDR3: TGCGCCAGCAGCTTGGGACTAGTAGACCCCGGGGAGCTGTTTTTT.

In this sample, this clonotype turned up many times. The chain has TRBV29-1 and TRBJ2-7; 7 bases map to TRBD2. The length of the CDR3 is 14 residues. V lost 2 bases and J lost 0; bases outside the gene matches: 4. CDR1 SQVTM and CDR2 ANQGSEA come from the germline V gene. CDR3 sequence (DNA): TGCAGCGTTGAAAGGCGGGGGAGCTCCTACGAGCAGTACTTC. It codes for CSVERRGSSYEQYF.

This clonotype was recorded many times. The chain combines TRBV27 with TRBJ1-2; D call uncertain. CDR1 MNHEY and CDR2 SMNVEV come from the germline V gene (reference sequence). This CDR3 spans 15 amino acids. V lost 5 bases and J 8 bases, leaving 21 bases between the germline ends. CDR3 sequence: CASSPQVVGSTGYTF. The CDR3 coding sequence is TGTGCCAGCAGTCCCCAAGTGGTGGGTTCTACCGGCTACACCTTC.

In its sample, this clonotype was seen a few times. This chain joins TRBV20-1 and TRBJ2-4; tentatively, D is TRBD1 (5 bases). Trimming left V 6 bases short and J 0 bases short, with 12 bases between. CDR3 size: 14 residues. Per the germline V gene, CDR1 is DFQATT and CDR2 is SNEGSKA (reference sequence). As DNA, the CDR3 is TGCAGTGCCCTCATGGGGCTAGCCAAAAACATTCAGTACTTC. Its protein product is CSALMGLAKNIQYF.

This clonotype came up many times. J is TRBJ2-2 and V is TRBV20-1; D call uncertain. Germline assignment: CDR1 DFQATT and CDR2 SNEGSKA (reference sequence). The V end lost 4 bases, the J end lost 1 base, and 10 bases lay between the germline ends. The CDR3 loop spans 14 amino acids. CDR3 sequence: CSAKSYGNTGELFF. Here the CDR3 DNA reads TGCAGTGCTAAATCGTACGGGAACACCGGGGAGCTGTTTTTT.

This clonotype was seen many times. CDR3 DNA sequence: TGCAGTGCTAGAGAACAGGGGGCGACCACCGGGGAGCTGTTTTTT. Translation gives CSAREQGATTGELFF. This chain connects TRBV20-1 to TRBJ2-2, with 9 bases fitting TRBD1. This CDR3 has 15 residues. V lost 0 bases to trimming and J lost 4 bases; unmatched junction nucleotides: 3. Germline V lookup: CDR1 DFQATT, CDR2 SNEGSKA (reference sequence).

This clonotype was seen many times. The rearrangement joins TRBV6-1 to TRBJ1-2; D is perhaps TRBD1 (5 bases). The ends were cut back, 3 bases at V and 8 bases at J, with 19 bases in the middle. From germline, CDR1 is MNHNS and CDR2 SASEGT. The CDR3 length is 15 residues. CDR3 DNA sequence: TGTGCCAGCAGTGATTGGGGGTCGGAGGGAGGGGGCTACACCTTC. Translated, it gives CASSDWGSEGGGYTF.

In this sample, this clonotype turned up many times. The chain employs TRBV20-1 and TRBJ2-2, with 8 bases that match TRBD2. CDR3 length equals 11 residues. The germline V gene encodes CDR1 DFQATT and CDR2 SNEGSKA (reference sequence). V dropped 6 bases and J dropped 7; count of bases not matched to a gene: 1. CDR3 loop: CSATSVGELFF. The CDR3 nucleotides read TGCAGTGCGACTAGCGTCGGGGAGCTGTTTTTT.

About this clonotype: This may be a read error: a much more frequent sequence differs by one nucleotide. The V call is TRBV29-1, the J call TRBJ1-2; D unclear. Germline V CDR1 and CDR2: SQVTM, ANQGSEA. The CDR3 sequence is 13 residues long. V was pared by 4 bases and J by 3 bases, with 12 bases between. This CDR3 reads CSVGEGFDYGYTF. The CDR3 nucleotides are TGCAGCGTTGGGGAGGGATTCGACTATGGCTACACCTTC.

V gene TRBV10-3 combines with J gene TRBJ1-1, with D tentatively TRBD1 (6 bases). The germline V gene has CDR1 ENHRY and CDR2 SYGVKD. The CDR3 extends over 13 amino acids. V was shortened by 4 bases and J by 4 bases, with 10 bases between the two germline ends. The CDR3 is CAISGQGRTEAFF. The CDR3 region has the DNA TGTGCCATCAGTGGCCAGGGGCGCACTGAAGCTTTCTTT.

This clonotype was seen many times. V is TRBV18 and J is TRBJ2-7; D is tentatively TRBD1 or TRBD2 (6 bases each). The CDR3 covers 15 residues. Germline V lookup: CDR1 KGHSH, CDR2 LQKENI. V was shortened by 6 bases and J by 1 base, with 16 bases between the two germline ends. The CDR3 here is CASSPEGGLSYEQYF. The DNA for the CDR3 is TGTGCCAGCTCTCCGGAGGGGGGCCTTTCCTACGAGCAGTACTTC. Supplemented by reference TRBV18 and TRBJ2-7, the full variable domain reads NAGVMQNPRHLVRRRGQEARLRCSPMKGHSHVYWYRQLPEEGLKFMVYLQKENIIDESGMPKERFSAEFPKEGPSILRIQQVVRGDSAAYFCASSPEGGLSYEQYFGPGTRLTVT.

The chain recombines TRBV5-1 with TRBJ2-7; perhaps TRBD1 as D (6 bases). The CDR3 has 14 residues. Per the germline V gene, CDR1 is SGHRS and CDR2 is YFSETQ. Trimming cost V 4 bases and J 7 bases, with 18 bases left between them. The CDR3 loop is CASSAGTPRLEQYF. The CDR3 nucleotides read TGCGCCAGCAGCGCCGGGACACCACGCCTGGAGCAGTACTTC. Full variable domain (outside the CDR3, taken from reference TRBV5-1 and TRBJ2-7): KAGVTQTPRYLIKTRGQQVTLSCSPISGHRSVSWYQQTPGQGLQFLFEYFSETQRNKGNFPGRFSGRQFSNSRSEMNVSTLELGDSALYLCASSAGTPRLEQYFGPGTRLTVT.

This clonotype occurred many times. The V and J genes are TRBV19 and TRBJ1-5; D might be TRBD1 (6 bases). Per germline, CDR1 LNHDA and CDR2 SQIVND (reference sequence). V was pared by 7 bases and J by 2 bases, with 12 bases between. This CDR3 comprises 14 residues. As DNA, the CDR3 is TGTGCCAGTAAGGCAGGGGTGGGCAATCAGCCCCAGCATTTT. This codes for CASKAGVGNQPQHF.

The chain uses TRBV28 and TRBJ2-6; weak D call: TRBD1 (6 bases). CDR1 is MDHEN, CDR2 SYDVKM, per germline. V lost 5 bases and J lost 0, with 14 bases in between. The length of the CDR3 is 17 residues. The CDR3 nucleotides read TGTGCCAGCAGTGACGGACAGAGCTTCTCTGGGGCCAACGTCCTGACTTTC. It is translated as CASSDGQSFSGANVLTF.

Only a few counts were recorded for this clonotype. The chain uses TRBV27 and TRBJ1-5, with D possibly TRBD1 on 5 matching bases. Trimming removed 3 bases at V and 6 bases at J, with 15 bases between. Looked up from germline, CDR1 is MNHEY and CDR2 is SMNVEV (reference sequence). The CDR3 is made up of 15 amino acids. The CDR3 spells CASSLVGGAIQPQHF. The CDR3, as DNA: TGTGCCAGCAGTTTGGTTGGCGGGGCAATTCAGCCCCAGCATTTT.

There are many counts of this clonotype. The chain couples TRBV5-1 to TRBJ1-1, with TRBD1 matching 7 bases. The trim removed 4 bases at V and 10 bases at J, leaving 16 bases unmatched. The CDR3 is 15 residues long. CDR1 is SGHRS and CDR2 is YFSETQ in the germline V gene. The CDR3 coding sequence is TGCGCCAGCAGCCCCACAGGGGTCGAACGGTTGGGAGCTTTCTTT. This codes for CASSPTGVERLGAFF.

The V and J genes are TRBV20-1 and TRBJ1-5; 9 bases align to TRBD1. The length of the CDR3 is 16 residues. Germline lookup yields CDR1 DFQATT and CDR2 SNEGSKA (reference sequence). V gave up 6 bases and J gave up 1 base; unmatched junction bases: 10. CDR3 region: CSAPTTGGQSNQPQHF. CDR3 in DNA: TGCAGTGCCCCGACGACAGGGGGTCAGAGCAATCAGCCCCAGCATTTT.

Many counts were recorded for this clonotype. The chain has TRBV15 and TRBJ2-5, with D possibly matching TRBD1 (5 bases). Germline values: CDR1 LNHNV, CDR2 YYDKDF (reference sequence). Between the trimmed V and J ends, which lost 0 bases and 4 bases, there was a span of 9 bases. This CDR3 spans 14 amino acids. Here the CDR3 reads CATSRDRGTETQYF. CDR3 nucleotide sequence: TGTGCCACCAGCAGAGATAGGGGAACAGAGACCCAGTACTTC.

This clonotype turned up a few times. The chain couples TRBV4-2 to TRBJ1-1, with 7 positions matching TRBD1. CDR1 is LGHNA and CDR2 is YNFKEQ in the germline V gene. V shed 1 base, J shed 5 bases, and the junction held 4 bases outside the gene matches. The CDR3 sequence is 14 residues long. The CDR3 DNA is TGTGCCAGCAGCCAAGGACAGGGATTTACTGAAGCTTTCTTT. Residues: CASSQGQGFTEAFF.